The sequence of this T cell receptor (beta chain) was determined in a study of cytomegalovirus exposure and HLA in healthy donors. Germline lookup yields CDR1 SGHAT and CDR2 FQNNGV. The CDR3 totals 14 residues. The V gene lost 7 bases and the J gene lost 3 bases, with 13 bases spanning the gap. Sequencing was performed with immunoSEQ multiplex PCR; in TCRdb, only in-frame clones are kept and a portion is missing. The sample holds about 200,000 clones; about 81% are singletons and the top ten take 1% to 1.5%. The chain links TRBV11-2 to TRBJ2-1, with D hard to call. The sample taken for sequencing was PBMCs. The TCR originated in a woman aged 25 to 45 in good health and CMV-seronegative. DNA of the CDR3: TGTGCCAGCACGTCCTACGGTATCTACAATGAGCAGTTCTTC. This codes for CASTSYGIYNEQFF.